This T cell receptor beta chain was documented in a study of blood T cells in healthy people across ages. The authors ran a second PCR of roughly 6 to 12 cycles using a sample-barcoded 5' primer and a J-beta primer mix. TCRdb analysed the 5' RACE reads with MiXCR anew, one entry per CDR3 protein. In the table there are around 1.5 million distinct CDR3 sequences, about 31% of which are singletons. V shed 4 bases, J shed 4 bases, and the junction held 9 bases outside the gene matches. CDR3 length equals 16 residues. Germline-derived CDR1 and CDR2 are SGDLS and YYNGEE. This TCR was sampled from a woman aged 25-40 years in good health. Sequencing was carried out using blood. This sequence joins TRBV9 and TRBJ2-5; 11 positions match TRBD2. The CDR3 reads CASSPLAGGIGETQYF. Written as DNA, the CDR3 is TGTGCCAGCAGCCCTCTAGCGGGGGGTATCGGAGAGACCCAGTACTTC.